These 18 T cell receptor beta chains were sequenced from one sample in a study of T cells after posttransplantation cyclophosphamide. The repertoire was sequenced with immunoSEQ multiplex PCR; TCRdb's copy has only in-frame clones and lacks some. This table has some 9,200 clones, 85% to 90% appearing once. Sample: memory CD4+ T cells sorted from PBMCs. The receptors come from a woman aged 55-69 years in good health, CMV-negative, and a related stem cell transplant donor.

The chain joins TRBV19 to TRBJ1-1; the match to TRBD1 covers 8 bases. The CDR3 runs to 17 residues. Trimming at V came to 6 bases and at J to 0 bases, leaving 12 bases not matched to a gene. CDR1 is LNHDA and CDR2 is SQIVND in the germline V gene (reference sequence). CDR3 sequence reads: CASRYGTGSFMNTEAFF. Written as DNA, the CDR3 is TGTGCCAGTAGATACGGGACAGGCTCTTTCATGAACACTGAAGCTTTCTTT.

The V and J genes are TRBV5-1 and TRBJ1-1; a weak D match, TRBD1 (6 bases). The CDR3 covers 14 residues. Between the trimmed V and J ends, which lost 3 bases and 1 base, there was a span of 10 bases. Germline V lookup: CDR1 SGHRS, CDR2 YFSETQ. CDR3 sequence reads: CASSSQQGNTEAFF. The CDR3 region has the DNA TGCGCCAGCAGCTCACAACAGGGGAACACTGAAGCTTTCTTT.

The chain employs TRBV6-1 and TRBJ1-1; possibly TRBD1 for D (5 bases). The CDR3 extends over 12 amino acids. Trimming stripped 6 bases from V and 4 bases from J, with 9 bases between. Germline CDR1 and CDR2: MNHNS and SASEGT. CDR3 amino acids: CASRAGLTEAFF. Written as DNA, the CDR3 is TGTGCCAGCAGGGCAGGGCTCACTGAAGCTTTCTTT.

Concerning this clone: This same CDR3 is encoded by further DNA sequences in the sample. The chain links TRBV5-1 to TRBJ1-6; TRBD1 aligns across 7 bases. Germline assignment: CDR1 SGHRS and CDR2 YFSETQ. The length of the CDR3 is 15 residues. The trim removed 1 base at V and 7 bases at J, leaving 5 bases unmatched. CDR3 nucleotides: TGCGCCAGCAGCTTGAACCGGGACAGAAATTCACCCCTCCACTTT. It specifies CASSLNRDRNSPLHF.

The genes are TRBV7-9 and TRBJ1-2, with a tentative D call TRBD1 (5 bases). CDR1 is SEHNR and CDR2 is FQNEAQ in the germline V gene (reference sequence). The length of the CDR3 is 13 residues. V was cut by 5 bases and J by 6 bases, with 13 bases left in between. The CDR3 protein is CASSASRAHGYTF. In DNA form, the CDR3 reads TGTGCCAGCAGCGCATCCAGGGCCCATGGCTACACCTTC.

Remarks on this clone: The identical CDR3 is also encoded by other nucleotide sequences in the sample. This chain links TRBV9 with TRBJ1-6, with D uncertain. Trimming removed 2 bases at V and 0 bases at J, with 12 bases between. The CDR3 covers 17 residues. Germline CDR1 and CDR2: SGDLS and YYNGEE. The CDR3 loop is CASSVFDRSSYNSPLHF. For the CDR3, the DNA is TGTGCCAGCAGCGTCTTCGACCGGAGCTCCTATAATTCACCCCTCCACTTT. Based on the CDR3 plus reference TRBV9 and TRBJ1-6, the full variable domain is DSGVTQTPKHLITATGQRVTLRCSPRSGDLSVYWYQQSLDQGLQFLIQYYNGEERAKGNILERFSAQQFPDLHSELNLSSLELGDSALYFCASSVFDRSSYNSPLHFGNGTRLTVT.

The V and J genes are TRBV5-4 and TRBJ2-1, with D possibly matching TRBD1 (5 bases). Trimming pared 2 bases from V and 6 bases from J, leaving 15 bases between. The germline V gene has CDR1 SGHNT and CDR2 YYREEE (reference sequence). This CDR3 has 15 amino acids. This CDR3 is CASSLGTGYANEQFF. CDR3 DNA sequence: TGTGCCAGCAGCTTAGGAACAGGTTATGCCAATGAGCAGTTCTTC.

The rearrangement links TRBV5-4 to TRBJ1-6; 8 bases align to TRBD1. The CDR3 has 14 residues. Germline CDR1 SGHNT, CDR2 YYREEE (reference sequence). Losses at the gene ends were 4 bases for V and 7 bases for J; bases not matched to a gene: 4. As DNA, the CDR3 is TGTGCCAGCAGCGATACAGGGGGGAATTCACCCCTCCACTTT. Amino acids: CASSDTGGNSPLHF. Looking up the rest from reference TRBV5-4 and TRBJ1-6 gives the full variable domain: ETGVTQSPTHLIKTRGQQVTLRCSSQSGHNTVSWYQQALGQGPQFIFQYYREEENGRGNFPPRFSGLQFPNYSSELNVNALELDDSALYLCASSDTGGNSPLHFGNGTRLTVT.

This chain links TRBV6-1 with TRBJ1-1; no clear D. The germline V gene encodes CDR1 MNHNS and CDR2 SASEGT. The CDR3 is 14 residues long. V was clipped by 5 bases and J by 4 bases, with 14 bases between them. CDR3: CASSNAAGTTEAFF. The CDR3 nucleotides read TGTGCCAGCAGTAATGCAGCGGGTACCACTGAAGCTTTCTTT.

This chain connects TRBV10-3 to TRBJ2-3, with no clear D. The V end lost 6 bases, the J end lost 3 bases, and 13 bases lay between the germline ends. Germline-derived CDR1 and CDR2 are ENHRY and SYGVKD. CDR3 length equals 14 residues. For the CDR3, the DNA is TGTGCCATCAGACCCTCGAGTTTGACAGATACGCAGTATTTT. Its protein product is CAIRPSSLTDTQYF.

The rearrangement links TRBV28 to TRBJ1-2; D uncertain. Germline loops: CDR1 MDHEN, CDR2 SYDVKM. CDR3 length: 15 residues. V lost 4 bases to trimming and J lost 2 bases, with 14 bases between them. CDR3 region: CASSSPLRHNYGYTF. CDR3 nucleotide sequence: TGTGCCAGCAGTTCCCCTCTCCGACACAACTATGGCTACACCTTC.

This clone appeared once. The V call is TRBV28, the J call TRBJ2-7; 9 nucleotides agree with TRBD1. There are 14 residues in the CDR3. Trimming removed 2 bases from V and 5 bases from J; junction bases left unmatched: 4. Germline CDR1 MDHEN, CDR2 SYDVKM. CDR3 bases: TGTGCCAGCAGTTTAAACAGGGGGCTGGACGAGCAGTACTTC. Its translation: CASSLNRGLDEQYF.

This clone was observed once. The V and J genes are TRBV7-6 and TRBJ1-6; 7 nucleotides line up with TRBD1. V gave up 4 bases and J gave up 14 bases; unmatched junction bases: 8. The germline CDR1 and CDR2 sequences are SGHVS and FNYEAQ. The CDR3 covers 13 residues. CDR3 residues: CASSSDRDGTLHF. The CDR3 DNA follows: TGTGCCAGCAGCTCAGACAGGGATGGGACCCTCCACTTT.

The chain is built from TRBV14 and TRBJ2-1, with 11 nucleotides matching TRBD1. J lost 10 bases, V lost 3 bases, and 17 bases had no gene match. Germline CDR1 reads SGHDN; CDR2 reads FVKESK. This CDR3 contains 18 residues. The chain's CDR3 is CASSHHAVPGQGVNEQFF. CDR3 DNA: TGTGCCAGCAGCCATCACGCCGTACCGGGACAGGGGGTCAACGAGCAGTTCTTC.

The chain recombines TRBV5-4 with TRBJ2-5; TRBD1 aligns across 7 bases. Germline values: CDR1 SGHNT, CDR2 YYREEE (reference sequence). CDR3 length equals 14 residues. With 2 bases clipped from V and 2 bases from J, the junction kept 3 bases outside the gene matches. The CDR3 reads CASSLQGFQETQYF. The CDR3 DNA sequence: TGTGCCAGCAGCTTACAGGGGTTTCAAGAGACCCAGTACTTC.

Only one count was recorded for this clone. This chain connects TRBV7-2 to TRBJ1-1; D not certain. The CDR3 loop spans 13 amino acids. The germline gives CDR1 SGHTA, CDR2 FQGNSA. Between the trimmed V and J ends, which lost 1 base and 2 bases, there was a span of 5 bases. CDR3 sequence: CASSLVLNTEAFF. The CDR3 DNA reads as TGTGCCAGCAGCTTAGTCCTAAACACTGAAGCTTTCTTT.

The gene calls are TRBV30 and TRBJ1-1; tentative D call: TRBD1 (6 bases). The ends were cut back, 7 bases at V and 1 base at J, with 13 bases in the middle. The CDR3 is 13 residues long. Germline values: CDR1 GTSNPN, CDR2 SVGIG (reference sequence). For the CDR3, the DNA is TGTGCCTATTTTACAGGGTCGAACACTGAAGCTTTCTTT. Its protein is CAYFTGSNTEAFF.

V usage is TRBV5-4 and J usage is TRBJ2-1; 9 nucleotides align to TRBD1. The J segment lost 3 bases and the V segment lost 2 bases, leaving 3 bases of the junction unmatched. The V gene's germline CDR1 is SGHNT and CDR2 YYREEE (reference sequence). This CDR3 has 15 amino acids. CDR3 protein: CASSFRDRVYNEQFF. The CDR3, as DNA: TGTGCCAGCAGCTTTCGGGACAGGGTCTACAATGAGCAGTTCTTC.